The entry below describes one T cell receptor (beta chain). Repertoires were generated with immunoSEQ multiplex PCR, while TCRdb's copy carries only in-frame clones and drops some. The sample contains roughly 53,000 clones, 85% to 95% of which appear only once. These data are taken from a study of T cell changes during pregnancy in multiple sclerosis. The germline gives CDR1 SQVTM, CDR2 ANQGSEA. The junction had 7 bases not matched to a gene; V was cut back by 4 bases and J by 6 bases. The CDR3 is 15 residues long. Sequencing was performed on CD4+ T cells from peripheral blood mononuclear cells, taken in the third trimester of pregnancy. The receptor was derived from a female donor with multiple sclerosis, enrolled in a pregnancy study. The chain couples TRBV29-1 to TRBJ1-5; 12 bases are a match to TRBD1. This chain's CDR3 is CSVATGTGGGQPQHF. CDR3 nucleotides: TGCAGCGTTGCTACCGGGACAGGGGGCGGTCAGCCCCAGCATTTT.